These T cell receptor beta chains were read from a single sample in a study of T cells after yellow fever vaccination. Each CDR3 protein gets one entry after TCRdb re-called the 5' RACE reads with MiXCR. Of 300,000 to 350,000 distinct CDR3 sequences listed, approximately 4% are singletons. The source was PBMCs, collected 15 days after the yellow fever booster vaccination. These receptors were collected from a man aged 18 to 29 who received the YFV17D yellow fever vaccine. Each CDR3 is given with its conserved first and last residue. Fields, in order: J gene, clone size, V gene, D gene, CDR3 DNA, CDR3 protein. The D gene is left open where the match is weak. Clone size is not always given. Where it is, it says once, few, many or a class for expanded clones.

J gene: TRBJ2-3
clone size: many
V gene: TRBV29-1
D gene: TRBD2
CDR3 DNA: TGCAGCGTTGAAGGTGGGAGGGCCGACACAGATACGCAGTATTTT
CDR3 protein: CSVEGGRADTDTQYF

J gene: TRBJ2-6
clone size: -
V gene: TRBV27
D gene: -
CDR3 DNA: TGTGCCAGCAGCAAATTCTCGTCGGCGGGCTTCTCGTTACGGGCCAACGTCCTGACTTTC
CDR3 protein: CASSKFSSAGFSLRANVLTF

J gene: TRBJ1-4
clone size: -
V gene: TRBV7-6
D gene: TRBD1
CDR3 DNA: TGTGCCAGCAGCTTAGAAAGGACAGGCCTCAATCAAAAACTGTTTTTT
CDR3 protein: CASSLERTGLNQKLFF

J gene: TRBJ2-3
clone size: many
V gene: TRBV20-1
D gene: -
CDR3 DNA: TGCAGTGCTCCCTTCATGGATACGCAGTATTTT
CDR3 protein: CSAPFMDTQYF

J gene: TRBJ2-3
clone size: few
V gene: TRBV28
D gene: -
CDR3 DNA: TGTGCCAGCAGCCCAACTCAGATATGGGCAGGGGTAACAGATACGCAGTATTTT
CDR3 protein: CASSPTQIWAGVTDTQYF

J gene: TRBJ1-2
clone size: many
V gene: TRBV20-1
D gene: TRBD1
CDR3 DNA: TGCAGTGCTAGAGGGACAGGGGGCCACTATGGCTACACCTTC
CDR3 protein: CSARGTGGHYGYTF

J gene: TRBJ1-4
clone size: -
V gene: TRBV18
D gene: -
CDR3 DNA: TGTGCCAGCTCACCAAGACGGCCCATCCTGAATGAAAAACTGTTTTTT
CDR3 protein: CASSPRRPILNEKLFF

J gene: TRBJ1-1
clone size: many
V gene: TRBV4-3
D gene: -
CDR3 DNA: TGCGCCAGCAGCCAAGATCACAGGGCCACTGAAGCTTTCTTT
CDR3 protein: CASSQDHRATEAFF

J gene: TRBJ1-1
clone size: many
V gene: TRBV20-1
D gene: TRBD1
CDR3 DNA: TGCAGTGCTTTCACAGGGGATCGGACTGAAGCTTTCTTT
CDR3 protein: CSAFTGDRTEAFF

J gene: TRBJ1-1
clone size: few
V gene: TRBV5-1
D gene: -
CDR3 DNA: TGCGCCAGCAGCTTAGAGAACCCAGTGCGGAACACTGAAGCTTTCTTT
CDR3 protein: CASSLENPVRNTEAFF

J gene: TRBJ2-3
clone size: many
V gene: TRBV7-2
D gene: -
CDR3 DNA: TGTGCCAGCAGCCCGATATCGAGCACAGATACGCAGTATTTT
CDR3 protein: CASSPISSTDTQYF

J gene: TRBJ2-2
clone size: -
V gene: TRBV20-1
D gene: -
CDR3 DNA: TGCAGTGCTAGGACTAGTATCGGTCCCGGGGAGCTGTTTTTT
CDR3 protein: CSARTSIGPGELFF

J gene: TRBJ1-4
clone size: many
V gene: TRBV20-1
D gene: -
CDR3 DNA: TGCAGTGCCCGACTAGCAACTAATGAAAAACTGTTTTTT
CDR3 protein: CSARLATNEKLFF

J gene: TRBJ1-6
clone size: -
V gene: TRBV18
D gene: -
CDR3 DNA: TGTGCCAGCTCACTGATCCCCGGCAGCGCCCATAATTCACCCCTCCACTTT
CDR3 protein: CASSLIPGSAHNSPLHF